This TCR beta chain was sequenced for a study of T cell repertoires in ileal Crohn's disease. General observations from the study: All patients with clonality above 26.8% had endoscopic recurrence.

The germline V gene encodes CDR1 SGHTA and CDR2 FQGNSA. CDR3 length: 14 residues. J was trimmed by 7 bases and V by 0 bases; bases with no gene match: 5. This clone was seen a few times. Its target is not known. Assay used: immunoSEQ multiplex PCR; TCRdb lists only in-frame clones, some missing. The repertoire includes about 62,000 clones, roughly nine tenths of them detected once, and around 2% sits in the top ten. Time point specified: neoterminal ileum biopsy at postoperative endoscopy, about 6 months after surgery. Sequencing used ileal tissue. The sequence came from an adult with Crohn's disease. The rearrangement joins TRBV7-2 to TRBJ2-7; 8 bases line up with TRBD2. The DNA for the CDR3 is TGTGCCAGCAGCTTAGCCCCGGGACTAGGGGAGCAGTACTTC. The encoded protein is CASSLAPGLGEQYF.